The sample holds a few counts of the clone carrying this TCR beta chain. This entry belongs to a study of CDR3 diversity in severe acne. The V end was cut by 5 bases, the J end by 4 bases, with 17 bases between. Germline values: CDR1 MDHEN, CDR2 SYDVKM. The CDR3 sequence is 15 residues long. TCRdb redid the calling of the PCR reads with MiXCR, one entry per CDR3 protein. The data show over 85,000 distinct CDR3 sequences, under 60% seen once. This receptor was taken from a male donor with acne. The chain couples TRBV28 to TRBJ1-1; a weak D match, TRBD1 (6 bases). Input material: blood. The CDR3 nucleotides read TGTGCCAGCAGTGGGGGGGGGCGAACATGCACTGAAGCTTTCTTT. Translating it yields CASSGGGRTCTEAFF.